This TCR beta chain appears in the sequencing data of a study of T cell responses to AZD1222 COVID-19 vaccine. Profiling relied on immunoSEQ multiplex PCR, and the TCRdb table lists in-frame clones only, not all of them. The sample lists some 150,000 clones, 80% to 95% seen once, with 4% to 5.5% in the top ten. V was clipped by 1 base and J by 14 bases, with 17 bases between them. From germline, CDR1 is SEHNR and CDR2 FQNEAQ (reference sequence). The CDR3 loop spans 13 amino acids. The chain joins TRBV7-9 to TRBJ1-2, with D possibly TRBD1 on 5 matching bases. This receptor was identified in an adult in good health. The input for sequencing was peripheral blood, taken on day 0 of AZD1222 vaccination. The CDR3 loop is CASSLDLGVARTF. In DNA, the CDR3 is TGTGCCAGCAGCTTAGATTTGGGGGTGGCGAGAACCTTC.